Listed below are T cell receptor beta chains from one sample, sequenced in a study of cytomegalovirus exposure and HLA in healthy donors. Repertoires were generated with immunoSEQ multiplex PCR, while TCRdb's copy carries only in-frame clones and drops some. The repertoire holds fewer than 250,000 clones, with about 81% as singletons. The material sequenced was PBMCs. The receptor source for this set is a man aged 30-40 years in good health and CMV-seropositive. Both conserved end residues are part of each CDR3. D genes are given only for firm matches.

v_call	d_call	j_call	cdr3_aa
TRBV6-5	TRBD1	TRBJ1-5	CASNRQGGNQPQHF
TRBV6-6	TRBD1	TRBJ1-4	CASSYLGTVNEKLFF
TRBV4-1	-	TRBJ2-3	CASSPEGARTDTQYF
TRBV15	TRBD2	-	CATSRVAGAAYEQYF
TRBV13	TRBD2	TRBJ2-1	CASSFASGYNEQFF
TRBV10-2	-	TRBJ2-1	CASSEQRGTVHEQFF
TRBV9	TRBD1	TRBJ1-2	CASSGDRGQGWSYGYTF
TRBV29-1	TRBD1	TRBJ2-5	CSARGRFLETQYF
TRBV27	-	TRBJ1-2	CASSLTGPNYGYTF
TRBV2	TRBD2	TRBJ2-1	CASSKEGSGGAFNEQFF
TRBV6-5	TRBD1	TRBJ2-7	CASDRQGSTEQYF
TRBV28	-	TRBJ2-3	CASSSAGHRDTQYF
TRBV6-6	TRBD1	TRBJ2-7	CASSPRQGAAYEQYF
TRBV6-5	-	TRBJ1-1	CASSYGGVNTEAFF